This passage covers 9 T cell receptor beta chains from one sample sequenced in a study of neurological immune-mediated disorders. Using its own MiXCR run on the 5' RACE reads, TCRdb lists one record per CDR3 protein. The sample has 100,000 to 150,000 distinct CDR3 sequences, more than 2.5% seen once. Input material: PBMCs. Receptors originate from a woman aged 25 to 39 with multiple sclerosis.

This clonotype was counted ten times or more. The chain combines TRBV6-2 or TRBV6-3 with TRBJ2-2, with D unclear. CDR1 MNHEY and CDR2 SVGEGT come from the germline V gene. V lost 7 bases and J lost 6, with 9 bases in between. The CDR3 has 12 amino acids. CDR3 in amino acids: CASTRGSGELFF. The CDR3, as DNA: TGTGCCAGCACACGAGGATCCGGGGAGCTGTTTTTT.

This clonotype was seen many times. The rearrangement links TRBV20-1 to TRBJ1-2; 8 positions match TRBD1. The CDR3 runs 13 residues. V lost 5 bases, J lost 7 bases, and 9 bases stayed unmatched. The germline CDR1 and CDR2 sequences are DFQATT and SNEGSKA (reference sequence). DNA for the CDR3: TGCAGTGCTGGAGGGCAGGGGGCCTCTGGCTACACCTTC. It translates to CSAGGQGASGYTF.

This clonotype was recorded at least ten times. The gene calls are TRBV6-2 or TRBV6-3 and TRBJ2-7; a possible D gene is TRBD1 (5 bases). This CDR3 region has 15 residues. The germline V gene has CDR1 MNHEY and CDR2 SVGEGT. The germline V and J ends were trimmed by 5 bases and 3 bases, with 17 bases remaining between them. The DNA for the CDR3 is TGTGCCAGCAGTAACCGACAGTCAAGTGGCTACGAGCAGTACTTC. Encoded protein: CASSNRQSSGYEQYF.

This clonotype was recorded at least ten times. The chain has TRBV28 and TRBJ2-5, with D perhaps TRBD1 (5 bases). This CDR3 is built from 13 residues. Trimming removed 3 bases at V and 3 bases at J, with 8 bases between. CDR1 and CDR2 (germline): MDHEN, SYDVKM. The CDR3 spells CASSLYRKETQYF. CDR3 DNA sequence: TGTGCCAGCAGTTTGTACAGGAAAGAGACCCAGTACTTC.

This chain joins TRBV7-6 and TRBJ2-1; tentative D call: TRBD2 (5 bases). The CDR3 contains 15 residues. The germline gives CDR1 SGHVS, CDR2 FNYEAQ. Trimming pared 0 bases from V and 8 bases from J, leaving 14 bases between. For the CDR3, the DNA is TGTGCCAGCAGCTTAGCGGGAGAATTGATGGATGAGCAGTTCTTC. It codes for CASSLAGELMDEQFF. The full variable domain, its missing parts supplied by reference TRBV7-6 and TRBJ2-1, is GAGVSQSPRYKVTKRGQDVALRCDPISGHVSLYWYRQALGQGPEFLTYFNYEAQQDKSGLPNDRFSAERPEGSISTLTIQRTEQRDSAMYRCASSLAGELMDEQFFGPGTRLTVL.

The J gene is TRBJ1-1, the V gene TRBV19; D is perhaps TRBD1 (5 bases). The V gene's germline CDR1 is LNHDA and CDR2 SQIVND (reference sequence). V was cut by 2 bases and J by 4 bases, with 14 bases left in between. The CDR3 length is 15 residues. Here the CDR3 reads CASSIRWLRGTEAFF. The CDR3 DNA sequence: TGTGCCAGTAGTATAAGGTGGCTTAGGGGCACTGAAGCTTTCTTT.

This clonotype was detected many times. The V call is TRBV20-1, the J call TRBJ2-1; unclear D gene. Germline CDR1 reads DFQATT; CDR2 reads SNEGSKA (reference sequence). The CDR3 runs 16 residues. V lost 0 bases and J lost 0, with 12 bases in between. CDR3 sequence (DNA): TGCAGTGCTAGAGACCGGGCTAGTGTCTCCTACAATGAGCAGTTCTTC. This gives the protein CSARDRASVSYNEQFF.

This clonotype was detected ten times or more. The chain has TRBV10-2 and TRBJ2-7, with 8 bases that match TRBD1. There are 13 residues in the CDR3. CDR1 and CDR2 from the germline V gene are WSHSY and SAAADI. The trim removed 6 bases at V and 5 bases at J, leaving 6 bases unmatched. The CDR3 region is CASRRDRIDEQYF. Here the CDR3 DNA reads TGCGCCAGCAGGCGGGACAGGATCGACGAGCAGTACTTC.

This clonotype was observed many times. J is TRBJ2-7 and V is TRBV10-3; possible D gene TRBD2, 5 bases. Between the trimmed V and J ends, which lost 0 bases and 1 base, there was a span of 7 bases. Per the germline V gene, CDR1 is ENHRY and CDR2 is SYGVKD. The CDR3 is 14 residues long. In nucleotides, the CDR3 is TGTGCCATCAGTGAGTCGGGGAGATCCTACGAGCAGTACTTC. Translated, it gives CAISESGRSYEQYF.